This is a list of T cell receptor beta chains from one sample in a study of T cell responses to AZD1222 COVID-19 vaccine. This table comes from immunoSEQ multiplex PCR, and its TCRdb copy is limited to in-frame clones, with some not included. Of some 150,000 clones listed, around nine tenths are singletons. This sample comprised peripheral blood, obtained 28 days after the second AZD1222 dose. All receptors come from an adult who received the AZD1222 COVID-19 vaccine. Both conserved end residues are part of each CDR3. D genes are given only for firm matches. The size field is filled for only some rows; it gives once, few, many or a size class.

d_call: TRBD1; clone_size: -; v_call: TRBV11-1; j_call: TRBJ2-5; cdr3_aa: CASSLRLLDRGETQYF; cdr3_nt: TGTGCCAGCAGCTTAAGGCTTCTGGACAGGGGGGAGACCCAGTACTTC
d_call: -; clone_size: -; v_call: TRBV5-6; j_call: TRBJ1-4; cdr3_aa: CALAGGEKLFF; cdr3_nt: TGTGCCCTAGCTGGGGGGGAAAAACTGTTTTTT
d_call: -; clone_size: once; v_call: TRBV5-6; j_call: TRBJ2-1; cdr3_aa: CASSFGVTEQFF; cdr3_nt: TGTGCCAGCAGCTTTGGGGTCACCGAGCAGTTCTTC
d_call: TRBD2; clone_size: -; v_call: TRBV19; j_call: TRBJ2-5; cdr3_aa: CASSIGASGGQETQYF; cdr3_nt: TGTGCCAGTAGTATAGGGGCTAGCGGGGGCCAAGAGACCCAGTACTTC
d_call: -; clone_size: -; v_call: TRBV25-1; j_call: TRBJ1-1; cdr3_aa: CASSEYLEAFF; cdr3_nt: TGTGCCAGCAGTGAATACTTGGAAGCTTTCTTT
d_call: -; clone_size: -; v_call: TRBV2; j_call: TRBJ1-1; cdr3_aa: CASSERNTEAFF; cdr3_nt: TGTGCCAGCAGTGAACGAAACACTGAAGCTTTCTTT
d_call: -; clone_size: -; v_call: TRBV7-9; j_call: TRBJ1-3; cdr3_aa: CASSPGAGNTIYF; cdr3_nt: TGTGCCAGCAGCCCGGGGGCAGGAAACACCATATATTTT
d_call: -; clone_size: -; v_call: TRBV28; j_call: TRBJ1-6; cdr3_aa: CASSYRVDSPLHF; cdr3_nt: TGTGCCAGCAGTTATAGGGTTGATTCACCCCTCCACTTT
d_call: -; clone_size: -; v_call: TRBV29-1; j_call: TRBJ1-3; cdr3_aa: CSAQSGVGQYF; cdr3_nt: TGCAGCGCTCAGTCCGGGGTTGGCCAATATTTT
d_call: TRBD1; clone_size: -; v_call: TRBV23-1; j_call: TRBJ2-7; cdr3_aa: CASRTGTGVSYEQYF; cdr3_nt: TGCGCCAGCAGGACCGGGACAGGGGTATCCTACGAGCAGTACTTC
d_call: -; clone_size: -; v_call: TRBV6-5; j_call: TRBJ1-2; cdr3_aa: CASRQGPNYGYTF; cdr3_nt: TGTGCCAGCAGACAGGGCCCCAACTATGGCTACACCTTC
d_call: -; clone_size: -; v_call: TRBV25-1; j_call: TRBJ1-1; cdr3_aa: CASSPRGGGTGQNTEAFF; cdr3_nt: TGTGCCAGCAGTCCCCGAGGGGGAGGCACGGGACAAAACACTGAAGCTTTCTTT
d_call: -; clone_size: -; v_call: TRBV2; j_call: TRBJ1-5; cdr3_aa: CASTWQGGNQPQHF; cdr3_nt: TGTGCCAGCACCTGGCAAGGCGGCAATCAGCCCCAGCATTTT
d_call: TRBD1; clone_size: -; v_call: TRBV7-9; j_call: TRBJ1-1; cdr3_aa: CATFPGTGGVGEAFF; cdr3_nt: TGTGCCACGTTCCCCGGGACAGGGGGCGTAGGTGAAGCTTTCTTT
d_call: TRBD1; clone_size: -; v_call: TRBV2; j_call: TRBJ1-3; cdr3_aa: CASRPGTGYPGNTIYF; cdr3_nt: TGTGCCAGCAGACCTGGGACAGGGTACCCTGGAAACACCATATATTTT
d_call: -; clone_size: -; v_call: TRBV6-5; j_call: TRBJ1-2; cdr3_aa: CASSITGRGYTF; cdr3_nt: TGTGCCAGCAGCATCACAGGGCGAGGCTACACCTTC
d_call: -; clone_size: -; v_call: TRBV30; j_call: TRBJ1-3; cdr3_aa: CAWSKFSGNTIYF; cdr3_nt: TGTGCCTGGAGCAAGTTTTCTGGAAACACCATATATTTT
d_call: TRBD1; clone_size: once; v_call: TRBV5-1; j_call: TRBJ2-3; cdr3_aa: CASSPGQATDTQYF; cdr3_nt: TGCGCCAGCAGCCCCGGACAGGCCACAGATACGCAGTATTTT
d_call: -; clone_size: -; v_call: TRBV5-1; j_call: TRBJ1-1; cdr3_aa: CASSLGENTEAFF; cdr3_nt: TGCGCCAGCAGCTTGGGAGAGAACACTGAAGCTTTCTTT
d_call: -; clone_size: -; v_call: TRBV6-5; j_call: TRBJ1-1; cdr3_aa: CATWRMSTEAFF; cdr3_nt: TGTGCCACCTGGCGAATGAGCACTGAAGCTTTCTTT
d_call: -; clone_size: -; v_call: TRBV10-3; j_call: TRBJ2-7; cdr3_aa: CAISEEGFRGAISDGRYEQYF; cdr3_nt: TGTGCCATCAGTGAGGAGGGTTTTCGGGGGGCGATTTCCGATGGAAGATACGAGCAGTACTTC
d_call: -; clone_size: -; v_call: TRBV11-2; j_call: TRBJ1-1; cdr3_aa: CASSLERAGEAFF; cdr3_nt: TGTGCCAGCAGCTTAGAAAGGGCGGGTGAAGCTTTCTTT
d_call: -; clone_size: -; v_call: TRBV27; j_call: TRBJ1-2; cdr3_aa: CASSLQGSAAWGGYTF; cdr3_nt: TGTGCCAGCAGCTTACAGGGTTCAGCGGCGTGGGGTGGCTACACCTTC
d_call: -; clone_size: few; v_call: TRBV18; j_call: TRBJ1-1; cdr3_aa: CASSNGGSNTEAFF; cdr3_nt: TGTGCCAGCTCCAACGGCGGGTCTAACACTGAAGCTTTCTTT
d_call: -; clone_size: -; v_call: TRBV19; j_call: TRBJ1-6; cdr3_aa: CASSNPPASSYNSPLHF; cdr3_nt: TGTGCCAGTAGTAACCCGCCCGCTAGCTCCTATAATTCACCCCTCCACTTT
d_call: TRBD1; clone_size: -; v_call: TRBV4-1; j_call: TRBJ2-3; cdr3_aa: CASSQERGTGFTDTQYF; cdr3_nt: TGCGCCAGCAGCCAAGAAAGGGGGACAGGGTTCACAGATACGCAGTATTTT
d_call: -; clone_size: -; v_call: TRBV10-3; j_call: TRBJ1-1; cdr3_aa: CAIFDPGGLVTEAFF; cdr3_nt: TGTGCCATCTTCGACCCGGGCGGGTTGGTCACTGAAGCTTTCTTT